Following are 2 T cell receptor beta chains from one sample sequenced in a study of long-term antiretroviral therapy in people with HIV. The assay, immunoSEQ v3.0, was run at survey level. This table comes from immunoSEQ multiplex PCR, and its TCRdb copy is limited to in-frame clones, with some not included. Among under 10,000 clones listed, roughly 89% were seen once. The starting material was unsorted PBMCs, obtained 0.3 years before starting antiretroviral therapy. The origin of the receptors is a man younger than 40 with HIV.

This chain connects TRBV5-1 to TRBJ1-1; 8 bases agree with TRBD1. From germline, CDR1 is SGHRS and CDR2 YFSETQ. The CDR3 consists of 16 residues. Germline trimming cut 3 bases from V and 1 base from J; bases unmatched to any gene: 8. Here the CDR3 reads CASSWPPGQGNTEAFF. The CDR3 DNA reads TGCGCCAGCAGCTGGCCCCCCGGACAGGGGAACACTGAAGCTTTCTTT.

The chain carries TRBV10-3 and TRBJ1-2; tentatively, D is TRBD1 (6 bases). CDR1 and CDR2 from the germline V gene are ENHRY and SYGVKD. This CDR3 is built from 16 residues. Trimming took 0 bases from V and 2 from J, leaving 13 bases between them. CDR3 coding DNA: TGTGCCATCAGTGAGTCCAGACAGGAGATCAACTATGGCTACACCTTC. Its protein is CAISESRQEINYGYTF.